This TCR beta chain emerged from a study of T cell responses to AZD1222 COVID-19 vaccine. Study at large: Second-dose groups at about 4 or about 12 weeks were pooled. Whole-study findings and limits: There were mostly white British donors and more females than males, and clonal diversity was possibly underestimated.

The protocol was immunoSEQ multiplex PCR, while the TCRdb copy is restricted to in-frame clones and leaves out a portion. Seen here are about 140,000 clones, roughly 92% observed once, and the top ten hold roughly 5%. With regard to this clone: Its target is unknown.

CDR3 length equals 11 residues. Trimming cost V 3 bases and J 4 bases, with 2 bases left between them. CDR1 is MDHEN, CDR2 SYDVKM, per germline. Sequenced material: peripheral blood, taken on day 0 of AZD1222 vaccination. The chain joins TRBV28 to TRBJ2-3, with D unresolved. This sequence was found in an adult in good health. The CDR3 loop is CASSLSDTQYF. Here the CDR3 DNA reads TGTGCCAGCAGTTTGTCAGATACGCAGTATTTT.